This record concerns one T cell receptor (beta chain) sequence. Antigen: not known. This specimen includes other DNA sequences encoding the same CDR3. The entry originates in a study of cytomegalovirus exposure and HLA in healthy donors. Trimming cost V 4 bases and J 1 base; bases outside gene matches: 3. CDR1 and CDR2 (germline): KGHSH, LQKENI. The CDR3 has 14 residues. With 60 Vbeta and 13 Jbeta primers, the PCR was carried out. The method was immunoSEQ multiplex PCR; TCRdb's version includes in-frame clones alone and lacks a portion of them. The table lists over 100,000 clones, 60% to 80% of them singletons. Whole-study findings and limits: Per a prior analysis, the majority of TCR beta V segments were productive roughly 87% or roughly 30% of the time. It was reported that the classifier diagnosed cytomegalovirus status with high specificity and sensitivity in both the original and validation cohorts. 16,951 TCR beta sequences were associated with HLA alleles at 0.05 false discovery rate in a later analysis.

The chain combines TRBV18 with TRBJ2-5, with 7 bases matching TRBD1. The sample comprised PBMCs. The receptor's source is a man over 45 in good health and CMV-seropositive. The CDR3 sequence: CASSRGQLQETQYF. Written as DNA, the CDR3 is TGTGCCAGCTCACGGGGACAGCTCCAAGAGACCCAGTACTTC.